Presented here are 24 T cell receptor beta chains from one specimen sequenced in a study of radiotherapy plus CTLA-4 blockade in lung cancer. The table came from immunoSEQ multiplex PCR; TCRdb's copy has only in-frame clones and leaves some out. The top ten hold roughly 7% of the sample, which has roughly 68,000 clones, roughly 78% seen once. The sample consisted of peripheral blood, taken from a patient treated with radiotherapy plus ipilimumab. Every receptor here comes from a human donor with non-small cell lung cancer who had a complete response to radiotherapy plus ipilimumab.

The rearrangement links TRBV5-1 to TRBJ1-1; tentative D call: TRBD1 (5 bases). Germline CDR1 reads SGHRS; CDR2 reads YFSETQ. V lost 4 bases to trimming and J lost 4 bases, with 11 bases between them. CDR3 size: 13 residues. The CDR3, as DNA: TGCGCCAGCAGCCCGGGACCGTCCACTGAAGCTTTCTTT. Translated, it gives CASSPGPSTEAFF.

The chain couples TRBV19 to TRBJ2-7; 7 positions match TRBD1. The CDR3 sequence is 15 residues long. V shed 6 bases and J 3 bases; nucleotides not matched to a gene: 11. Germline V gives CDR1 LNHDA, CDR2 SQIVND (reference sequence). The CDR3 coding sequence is TGTGCCAGTAGAACACAGGGGCGGTCGAGCTACGAGCAGTACTTC. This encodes CASRTQGRSSYEQYF.

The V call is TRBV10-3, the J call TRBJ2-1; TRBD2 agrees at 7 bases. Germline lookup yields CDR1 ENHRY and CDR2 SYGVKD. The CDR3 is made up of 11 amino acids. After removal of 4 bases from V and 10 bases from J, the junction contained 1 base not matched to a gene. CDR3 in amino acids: CAISGGGEQFF. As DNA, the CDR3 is TGTGCCATCAGTGGGGGAGGGGAGCAGTTCTTC.

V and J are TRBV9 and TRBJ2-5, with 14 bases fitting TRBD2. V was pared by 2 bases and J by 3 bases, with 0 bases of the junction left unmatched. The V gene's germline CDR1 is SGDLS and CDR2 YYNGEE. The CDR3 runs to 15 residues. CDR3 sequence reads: CASSVTSGGEETQYF. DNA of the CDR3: TGTGCCAGCAGCGTGACTAGCGGGGGGGAAGAGACCCAGTACTTC.

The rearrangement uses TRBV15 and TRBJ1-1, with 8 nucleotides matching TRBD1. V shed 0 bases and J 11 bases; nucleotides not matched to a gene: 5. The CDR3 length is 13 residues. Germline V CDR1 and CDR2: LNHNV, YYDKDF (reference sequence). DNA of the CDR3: TGTGCCACCAGCAGAGACCTCACAGGGGGGGCTTTCTTT. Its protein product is CATSRDLTGGAFF.

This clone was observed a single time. The chain's CDR3 is CAGTYGDRGSGRYTF. CDR3 coding DNA: TGTGCCGGCACTTACGGGGACAGGGGGTCAGGGCGCTACACCTTC. The chain recombines TRBV6-5 with TRBJ1-2; 11 nucleotides align to TRBD1. J lost 9 bases, V lost 11 bases, and 17 bases had no gene match. CDR3 length equals 15 residues. CDR1 and CDR2 from the germline V gene are MNHEY and SVGAGI.

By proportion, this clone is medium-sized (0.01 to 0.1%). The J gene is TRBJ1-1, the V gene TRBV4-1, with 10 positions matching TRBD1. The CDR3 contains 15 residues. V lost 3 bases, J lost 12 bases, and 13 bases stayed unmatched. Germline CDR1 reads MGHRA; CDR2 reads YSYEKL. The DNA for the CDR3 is TGCGCCAGCAGCCAGATCGACAGGGGGCGTTATGGCCCTTTCTTT. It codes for CASSQIDRGRYGPFF.

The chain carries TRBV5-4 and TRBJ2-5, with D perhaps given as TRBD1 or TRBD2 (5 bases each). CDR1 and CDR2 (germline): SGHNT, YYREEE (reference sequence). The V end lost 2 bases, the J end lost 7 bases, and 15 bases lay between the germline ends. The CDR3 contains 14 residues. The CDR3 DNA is TGTGCCAGCAGCTTAAACGGGGCCCGTGGGACCCAGTACTTC. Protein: CASSLNGARGTQYF. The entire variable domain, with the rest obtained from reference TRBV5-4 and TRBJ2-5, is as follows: ETGVTQSPTHLIKTRGQQVTLRCSSQSGHNTVSWYQQALGQGPQFIFQYYREEENGRGNFPPRFSGLQFPNYSSELNVNALELDDSALYLCASSLNGARGTQYFGPGTRLLVL.

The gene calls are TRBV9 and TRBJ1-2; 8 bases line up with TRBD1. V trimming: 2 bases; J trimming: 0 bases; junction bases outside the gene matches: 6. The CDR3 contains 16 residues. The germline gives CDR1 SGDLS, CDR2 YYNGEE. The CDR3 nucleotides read TGTGCCAGCAGCGTGGGGACAGGCGGAGCTAACTATGGCTACACCTTC. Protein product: CASSVGTGGANYGYTF.

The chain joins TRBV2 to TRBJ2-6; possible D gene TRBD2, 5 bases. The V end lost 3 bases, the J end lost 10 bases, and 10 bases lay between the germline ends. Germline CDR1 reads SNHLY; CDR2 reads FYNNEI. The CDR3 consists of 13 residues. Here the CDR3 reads CASSDGRRNVLTF. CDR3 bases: TGTGCCAGCAGTGACGGTCGGAGGAACGTCCTGACTTTC.

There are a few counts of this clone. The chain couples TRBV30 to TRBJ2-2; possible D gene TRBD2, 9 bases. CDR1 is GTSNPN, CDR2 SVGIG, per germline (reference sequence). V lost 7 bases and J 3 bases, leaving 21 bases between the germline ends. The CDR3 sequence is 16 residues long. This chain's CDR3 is CASRGGDRTYTGELFF. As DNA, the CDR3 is TGTGCCTCCCGCGGGGGGGACAGGACGTACACCGGGGAGCTGTTTTTT. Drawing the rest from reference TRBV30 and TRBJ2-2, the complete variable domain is SQTIHQWPATLVQPVGSPLSLECTVEGTSNPNLYWYRQAAGRGLQLLFYSVGIGQISSEVPQNLSASRPQDRQFILSSKKLLLSDSGFYLCASRGGDRTYTGELFFGEGSRLTVL.

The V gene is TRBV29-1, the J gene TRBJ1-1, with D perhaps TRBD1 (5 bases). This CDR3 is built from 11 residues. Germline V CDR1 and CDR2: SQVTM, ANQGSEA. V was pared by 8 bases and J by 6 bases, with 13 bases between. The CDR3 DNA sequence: TGCAGCCTTAGGAGGGGATCTGAAGCTTTCTTT. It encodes CSLRRGSEAFF.

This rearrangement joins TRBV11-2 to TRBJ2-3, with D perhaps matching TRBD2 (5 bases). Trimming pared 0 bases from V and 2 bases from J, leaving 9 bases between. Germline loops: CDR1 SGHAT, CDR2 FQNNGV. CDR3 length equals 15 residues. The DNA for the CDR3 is TGTGCCAGCAGCTTAGAAGCGGCCAACACAGATACGCAGTATTTT. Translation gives CASSLEAANTDTQYF.

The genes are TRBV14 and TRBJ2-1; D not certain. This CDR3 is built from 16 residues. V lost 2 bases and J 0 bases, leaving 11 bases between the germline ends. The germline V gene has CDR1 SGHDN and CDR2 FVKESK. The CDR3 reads CASSQSVVSSYNEQFF. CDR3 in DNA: TGTGCCAGCAGCCAAAGTGTAGTAAGCTCCTACAATGAGCAGTTCTTC.

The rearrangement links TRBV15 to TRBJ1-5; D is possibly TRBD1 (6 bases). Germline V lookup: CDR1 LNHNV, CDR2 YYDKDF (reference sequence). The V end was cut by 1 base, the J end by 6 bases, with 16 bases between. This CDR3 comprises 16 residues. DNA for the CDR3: TGTGCCACCAGCAGAGGAGGGACATCTGGAGGTCAGCCCCAGCATTTT. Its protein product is CATSRGGTSGGQPQHF.

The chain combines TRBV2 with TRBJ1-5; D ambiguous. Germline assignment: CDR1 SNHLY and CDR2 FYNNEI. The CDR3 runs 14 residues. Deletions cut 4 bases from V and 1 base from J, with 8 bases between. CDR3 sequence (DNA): TGTGCCAGCAGTGGGAGGGTGAGCAATCAGCCCCAGCATTTT. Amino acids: CASSGRVSNQPQHF.

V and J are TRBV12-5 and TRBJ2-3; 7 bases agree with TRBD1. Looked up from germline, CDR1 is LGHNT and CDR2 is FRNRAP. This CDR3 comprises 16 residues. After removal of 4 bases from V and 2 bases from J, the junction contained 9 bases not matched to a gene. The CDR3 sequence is CASGSGTVPTTDTQYF. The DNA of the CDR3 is TGTGCTAGTGGTTCTGGGACAGTACCAACCACAGATACGCAGTATTTT.

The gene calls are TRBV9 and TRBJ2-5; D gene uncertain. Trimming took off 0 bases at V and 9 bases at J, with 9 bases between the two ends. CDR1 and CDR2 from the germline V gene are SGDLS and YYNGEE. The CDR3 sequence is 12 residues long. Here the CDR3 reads CASSVAPGPQYF. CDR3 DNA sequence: TGTGCCAGCAGCGTAGCGCCCGGGCCCCAGTACTTC. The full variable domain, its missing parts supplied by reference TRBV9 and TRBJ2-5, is DSGVTQTPKHLITATGQRVTLRCSPRSGDLSVYWYQQSLDQGLQFLIQYYNGEERAKGNILERFSAQQFPDLHSELNLSSLELGDSALYFCASSVAPGPQYFGPGTRLLVL.

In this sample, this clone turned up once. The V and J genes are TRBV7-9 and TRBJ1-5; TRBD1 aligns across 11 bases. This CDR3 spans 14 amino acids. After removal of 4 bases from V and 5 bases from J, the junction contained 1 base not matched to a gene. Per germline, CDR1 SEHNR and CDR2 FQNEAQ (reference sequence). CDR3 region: CASSSDRGHQPQHF. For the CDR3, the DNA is TGTGCCAGCAGCTCGGACAGGGGGCATCAGCCCCAGCATTTT.

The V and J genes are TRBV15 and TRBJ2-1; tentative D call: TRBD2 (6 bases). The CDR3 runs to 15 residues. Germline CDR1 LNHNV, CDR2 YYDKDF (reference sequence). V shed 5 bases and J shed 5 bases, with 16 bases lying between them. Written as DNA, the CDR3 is TGTGCCACCAGCGGGGGACTGAGCTTGAACAATGAGCAGTTCTTC. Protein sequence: CATSGGLSLNNEQFF.

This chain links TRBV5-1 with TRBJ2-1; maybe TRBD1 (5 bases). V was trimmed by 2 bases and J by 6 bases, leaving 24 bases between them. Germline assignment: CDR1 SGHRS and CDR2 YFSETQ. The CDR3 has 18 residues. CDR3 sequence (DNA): TGCGCCAGCAGCTTCGGGCAGGGTAATTGGCAATCCCCCAATGAGCAGTTCTTC. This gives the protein CASSFGQGNWQSPNEQFF.

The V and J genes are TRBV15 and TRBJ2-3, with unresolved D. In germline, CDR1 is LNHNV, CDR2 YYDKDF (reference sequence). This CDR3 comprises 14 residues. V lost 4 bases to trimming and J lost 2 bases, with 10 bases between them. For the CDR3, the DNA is TGTGCCACCAGCACCCGCGGCTTCACAGATACGCAGTATTTT. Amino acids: CATSTRGFTDTQYF. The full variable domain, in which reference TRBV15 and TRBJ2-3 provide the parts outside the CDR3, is DAMVIQNPRYQVTQFGKPVTLSCSQTLNHNVMYWYQQKSSQAPKLLFHYYDKDFNNEADTPDNFQSRRPNTSFCFLDIRSPGLGDTAMYLCATSTRGFTDTQYFGPGTRLTVL.

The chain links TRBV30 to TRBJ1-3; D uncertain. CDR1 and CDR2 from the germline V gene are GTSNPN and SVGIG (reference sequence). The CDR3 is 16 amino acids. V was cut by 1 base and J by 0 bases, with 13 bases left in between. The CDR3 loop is CAWSAALRLSGNTIYF. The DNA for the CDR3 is TGTGCCTGGAGTGCAGCTCTCAGGCTCTCTGGAAACACCATATATTTT.

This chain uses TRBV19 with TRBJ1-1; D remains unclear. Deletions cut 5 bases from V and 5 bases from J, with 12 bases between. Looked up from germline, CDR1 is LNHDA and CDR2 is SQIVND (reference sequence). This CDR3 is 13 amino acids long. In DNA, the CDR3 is TGTGCCAGTAGTCCGTTCGCTGAAACTGAAGCTTTCTTT. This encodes CASSPFAETEAFF.